The clone carrying this TCR beta chain was detected many times. The antigen remains unidentified. The data were taken from a study of identical twins. Germline values: CDR1 SGHDT, CDR2 YYEEEE. CDR3 length equals 13 residues. Trimming took off 1 base at V and 6 bases at J, with 9 bases between the two ends. Healthy Caucasians alone served as donors. Unique molecular identifiers were present on the cDNA, which also gained a universal primer site by template switching. MiXCR, run by TCRdb on the 5' RACE reads, gives a single entry per CDR3 protein. The sample includes 400,000 to 550,000 distinct CDR3 sequences, more than 13% of them seen just once. Study results and limitations: When twins shared out-of-frame alpha sequences, those sequences had excess low generation probability.

The sample also formed part of further work on yellow fever vaccine responses in identical twins.

V is TRBV5-6 and J is TRBJ2-3; D may be TRBD1 or TRBD2 (5 bases each). The sequencing input was CD4+ T cells sorted from blood. The clonotype originates from a woman younger than 35 in good health. CDR3 sequence: CASSLRGADTQYF. As DNA, the CDR3 is TGTGCCAGCAGCTTGAGGGGAGCGGATACGCAGTATTTT.